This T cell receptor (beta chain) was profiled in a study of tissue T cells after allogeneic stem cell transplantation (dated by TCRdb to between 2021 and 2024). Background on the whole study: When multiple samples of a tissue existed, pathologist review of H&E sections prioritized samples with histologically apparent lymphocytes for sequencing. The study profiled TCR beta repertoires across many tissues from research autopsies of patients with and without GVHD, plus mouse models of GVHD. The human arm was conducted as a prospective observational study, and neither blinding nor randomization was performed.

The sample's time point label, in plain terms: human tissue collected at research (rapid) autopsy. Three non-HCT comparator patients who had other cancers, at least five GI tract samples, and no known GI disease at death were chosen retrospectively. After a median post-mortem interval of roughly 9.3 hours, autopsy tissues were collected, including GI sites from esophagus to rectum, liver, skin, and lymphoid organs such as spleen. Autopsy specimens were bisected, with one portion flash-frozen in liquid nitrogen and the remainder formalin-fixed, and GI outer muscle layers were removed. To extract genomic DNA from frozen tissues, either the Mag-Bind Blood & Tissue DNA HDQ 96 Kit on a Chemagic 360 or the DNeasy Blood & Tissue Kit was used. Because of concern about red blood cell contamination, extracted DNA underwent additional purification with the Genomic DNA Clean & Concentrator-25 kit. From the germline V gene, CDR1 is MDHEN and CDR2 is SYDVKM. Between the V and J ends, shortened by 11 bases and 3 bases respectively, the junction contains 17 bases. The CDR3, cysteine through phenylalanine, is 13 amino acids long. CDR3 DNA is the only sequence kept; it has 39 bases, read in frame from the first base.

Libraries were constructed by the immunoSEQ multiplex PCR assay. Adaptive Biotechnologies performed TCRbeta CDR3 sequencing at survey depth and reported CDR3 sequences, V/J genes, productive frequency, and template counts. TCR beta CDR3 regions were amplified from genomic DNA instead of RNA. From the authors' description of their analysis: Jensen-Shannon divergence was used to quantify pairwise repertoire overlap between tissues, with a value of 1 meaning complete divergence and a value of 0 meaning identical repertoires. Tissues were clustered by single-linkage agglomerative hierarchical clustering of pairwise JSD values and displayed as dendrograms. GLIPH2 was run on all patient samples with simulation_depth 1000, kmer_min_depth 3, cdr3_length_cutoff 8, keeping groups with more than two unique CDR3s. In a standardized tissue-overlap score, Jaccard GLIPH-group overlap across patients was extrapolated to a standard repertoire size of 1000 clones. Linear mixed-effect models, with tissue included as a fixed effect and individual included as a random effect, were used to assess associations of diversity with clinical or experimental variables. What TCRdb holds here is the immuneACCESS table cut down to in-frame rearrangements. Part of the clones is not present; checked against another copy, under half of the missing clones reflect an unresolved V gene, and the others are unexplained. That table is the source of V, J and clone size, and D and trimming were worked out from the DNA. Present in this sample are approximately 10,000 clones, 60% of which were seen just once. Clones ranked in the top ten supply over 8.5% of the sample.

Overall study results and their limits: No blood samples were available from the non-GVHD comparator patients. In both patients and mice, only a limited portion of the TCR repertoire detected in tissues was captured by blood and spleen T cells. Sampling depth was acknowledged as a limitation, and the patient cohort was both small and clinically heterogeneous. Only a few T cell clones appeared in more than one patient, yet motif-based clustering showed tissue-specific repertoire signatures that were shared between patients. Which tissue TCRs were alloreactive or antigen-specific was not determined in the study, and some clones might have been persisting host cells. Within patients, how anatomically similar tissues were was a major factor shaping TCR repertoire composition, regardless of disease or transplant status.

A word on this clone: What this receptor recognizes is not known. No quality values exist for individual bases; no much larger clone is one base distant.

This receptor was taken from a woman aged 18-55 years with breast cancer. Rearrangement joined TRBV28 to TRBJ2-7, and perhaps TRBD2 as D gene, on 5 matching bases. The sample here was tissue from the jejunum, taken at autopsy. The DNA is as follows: TGTGCCGCAGCAGTGGGAGACAACTACGAGCAGTACTTC. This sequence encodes CAAAVGDNYEQYF.